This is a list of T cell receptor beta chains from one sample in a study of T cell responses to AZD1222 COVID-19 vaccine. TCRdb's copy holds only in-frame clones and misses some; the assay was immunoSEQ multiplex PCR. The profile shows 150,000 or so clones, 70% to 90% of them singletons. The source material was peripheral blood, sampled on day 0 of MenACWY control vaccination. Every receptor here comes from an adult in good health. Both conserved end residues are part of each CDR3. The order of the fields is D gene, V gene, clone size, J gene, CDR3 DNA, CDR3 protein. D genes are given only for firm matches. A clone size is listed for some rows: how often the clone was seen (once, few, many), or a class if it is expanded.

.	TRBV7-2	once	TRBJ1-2	TGTGCCAGCAGCCCGACTCTGGGATCCGGACCCTACACCTTC	CASSPTLGSGPYTF
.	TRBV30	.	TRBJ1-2	TGTGCCTGGGAGACCGGTCAAGGCTATGGCTACACCTTC	CAWETGQGYGYTF
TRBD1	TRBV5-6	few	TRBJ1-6	TGTGCCAGCAGCTTGACGGGGGAACAGGGGTCCAATTCACCCCTCCACTTT	CASSLTGEQGSNSPLHF
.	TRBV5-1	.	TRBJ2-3	TGCGCCAGCAGCTTGAGTGGGCCCGGGGATACGCAGTATTTT	CASSLSGPGDTQYF
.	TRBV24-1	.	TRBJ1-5	TGTGCCACCAGTGGCTCGGCACTGGGGAATCAGCCCCAGCATTTT	CATSGSALGNQPQHF
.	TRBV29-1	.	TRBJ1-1	TGCAGCGTTGATCGGGACACTCCATTGGGAGCTTTCTTT	CSVDRDTPLGAFF
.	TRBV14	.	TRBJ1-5	TGTGCCAGCAGCCCCACAGGGTGGAATCAGCCCCAGCATTTT	CASSPTGWNQPQHF
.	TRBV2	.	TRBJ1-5	TGTGCCAGCAGTATTGATCAGCCCCAGCATTTT	CASSIDQPQHF
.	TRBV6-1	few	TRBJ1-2	TGTGCCAGCAGTGAAGCGGCAACCTACAACTATGGCTACACCTTC	CASSEAATYNYGYTF
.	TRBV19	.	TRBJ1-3	TGTGCCAGTAAACCTTCGGGTGAGGAATCTGGAAACACCATATATTTT	CASKPSGEESGNTIYF
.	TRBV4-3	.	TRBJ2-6	TGCGCCAGCAGCCAAACCCATTTGAGAGCGACTGGGGCCAACGTCCTGACTTTC	CASSQTHLRATGANVLTF
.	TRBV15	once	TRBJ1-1	TGTGCCACCAGCAGACTGTCAGAGTTTCGAGCTTTCTTT	CATSRLSEFRAFF
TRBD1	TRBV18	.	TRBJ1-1	TGTGCCAGCTCACGGGACAGGGAGGCTGAAGCTTTCTTT	CASSRDREAEAFF
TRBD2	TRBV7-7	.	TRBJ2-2	TGTGCTAGCAGCTCCGGACTAGGGAGGAACACCGGGGAGCTGTTTTTT	CASSSGLGRNTGELFF
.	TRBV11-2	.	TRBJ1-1	TGTGCCAGCAGCTTAGGGGTCCGTCAGAACACTGAAGCTTTCTTT	CASSLGVRQNTEAFF
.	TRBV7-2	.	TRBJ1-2	TGTGCCAGCAGCTCCGTCGGGGGCGCGGGGGGCTACACCTTC	CASSSVGGAGGYTF
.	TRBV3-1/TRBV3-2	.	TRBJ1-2	TGTGCCAGCAGCCAAACCGGCGACTATGGCTACACCTTC	CASSQTGDYGYTF
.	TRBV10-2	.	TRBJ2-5	TGCGCCAGCAGTGATATAGGGGACGAAGGGACCCAGTACTTC	CASSDIGDEGTQYF
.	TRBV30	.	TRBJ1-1	TGTGCCTGGAGGGAGGCAGGCGTGGAAACTGAAGCTTTCTTT	CAWREAGVETEAFF
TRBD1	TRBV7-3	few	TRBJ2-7	TGTGCCAGCAGCTTAGACAGGGGGCGCGAGCAGTACTTC	CASSLDRGREQYF